Shown below are 10 T cell receptor beta chains from a single sample sequenced in a study of blood T cell repertoires in COVID-19. TCRdb keeps only in-frame clones here, not all; method: immunoSEQ multiplex PCR. In the table there are approximately 80,000 clones, 82% of which are singletons. Sequencing was carried out using peripheral blood. Receptors originate from a man aged 55 to 69 with acute or convalescent COVID-19.

CDR3 loop: CASSELNGQGPVAKNIQYF. Here the CDR3 DNA reads TGTGCCAGCAGTGAGTTAAATGGACAGGGGCCCGTAGCCAAAAACATTCAGTACTTC. The V and J genes are TRBV2 and TRBJ2-4; 9 bases are a match to TRBD1. Germline V CDR1 and CDR2: SNHLY, FYNNEI. With 3 bases clipped from V and 0 bases from J, the junction kept 12 bases outside the gene matches. The CDR3 runs 19 residues.

The rearrangement joins TRBV3-1 (or the pseudogene TRBV3-2) to TRBJ2-1; 9 bases are shared with TRBD2. The CDR3 sequence is 18 residues long. Per germline, CDR1 LGHDT and CDR2 YNNKEL (reference sequence). The V segment lost 0 bases and the J segment 9 bases; nucleotides outside the gene matches: 15. CDR3 nucleotides: TGTGCCAGCAGCCAAGAAGCACCAGGAGCGGGGGGCCCGGGTGAGCAGTTCTTC. This translates into CASSQEAPGAGGPGEQFF.

J is TRBJ2-6 and V is TRBV3-1 (or the pseudogene TRBV3-2); the D gene is possibly TRBD2 (7 bases). V was shortened by 5 bases and J by 0 bases, with 14 bases between the two germline ends. The germline CDR1 and CDR2 sequences are LGHDT and YNNKEL (reference sequence). The length of the CDR3 is 17 residues. CDR3 protein: CASSKRDTTSGANVLTF. The CDR3 region has the DNA TGTGCCAGCAGCAAGCGGGACACCACCTCTGGGGCCAACGTCCTGACTTTC.

This clone was seen more than once but under ten times. The chain has TRBV5-6 and TRBJ1-6, with TRBD1 identical over 8 bases. The V segment lost 2 bases and the J segment 8 bases; nucleotides outside the gene matches: 3. CDR3 length equals 14 residues. CDR1 SGHDT and CDR2 YYEEEE come from the germline V gene. Here the CDR3 reads CASSLDRGHSPLHF. The DNA of the CDR3 is TGTGCCAGCAGCTTAGACAGGGGCCATTCACCCCTCCACTTT.

The rearrangement links TRBV2 to TRBJ2-2; D is unresolved. Germline CDR1 SNHLY, CDR2 FYNNEI. V was pared by 7 bases and J by 5 bases, with 14 bases between. The CDR3 totals 14 residues. The chain's CDR3 is CASIRDSWTGELFF. CDR3 DNA sequence: TGTGCCAGCATTCGAGATAGTTGGACCGGGGAGCTGTTTTTT.

V and J are TRBV2 and TRBJ2-4, with 12 bases aligning to TRBD2. V was pared by 7 bases and J by 1 base, with 14 bases of the junction left unmatched. Germline V CDR1 and CDR2: SNHLY, FYNNEI. This CDR3 has 19 residues. CDR3: CASTALAGGSPLAKNIQYF. CDR3 coding DNA: TGTGCCAGCACGGCACTAGCGGGAGGTAGCCCCCTCGCCAAAAACATTCAGTACTTC. The full variable domain, rest sourced from reference TRBV2 and TRBJ2-4, is EPEVTQTPSHQVTQMGQEVILRCVPISNHLYFYWYRQILGQKVEFLVSFYNNEISEKSEIFDDQFSVERPDGSNFTLKIRSTKLEDSAMYFCASTALAGGSPLAKNIQYFGAGTRLSVL.

This chain connects TRBV28 to TRBJ1-5; TRBD1 matches at 7 bases. CDR3 length: 13 amino acids. Trimming took 4 bases from V and 6 from J; bases not matched to a gene: 3. Per the germline V gene, CDR1 is MDHEN and CDR2 is SYDVKM. The CDR3 loop is CASSWSGGQPQHF. CDR3 DNA sequence: TGTGCCAGCAGTTGGTCAGGGGGTCAGCCCCAGCATTTT.

The chain combines TRBV11-1 with TRBJ1-1; the D gene is possibly TRBD1 (5 bases). This CDR3 contains 14 residues. CDR1 is SGHAT, CDR2 FQDESV, per germline (reference sequence). The V gene lost 1 base and the J gene lost 5 bases, with 11 bases spanning the gap. The CDR3 bases are TGTGCCAGCAGCTTAGACCTTTCAGGGACTGAAGCTTTCTTT. This codes for CASSLDLSGTEAFF. Full variable domain (outside the CDR3, taken from reference TRBV11-1 and TRBJ1-1): EAEVAQSPRYKITEKSQAVAFWCDPISGHATLYWYRQILGQGPELLVQFQDESVVDDSQLPKDRFSAERLKGVDSTLKIQPAELGDSAMYLCASSLDLSGTEAFFGQGTRLTVV.

The J gene is TRBJ1-2, the V gene TRBV6-5, with 10 bases aligning to TRBD1. CDR1 and CDR2 (germline): MNHEY, SVGAGI. The V and J ends lost 4 bases and 6 bases, in that order; junction bases with no gene match: 11. The CDR3 contains 16 residues. The DNA for the CDR3 is TGTGCCAGCAGTTCGGGACAGGGGAGTGGTACTAATGGCTACACCTTC. Encoded protein: CASSSGQGSGTNGYTF.

This clone was seen only once. The chain combines TRBV9 with TRBJ2-7, with 9 bases that match TRBD1. Trimming removed 3 bases from V and 5 bases from J; junction bases left unmatched: 6. This CDR3 is built from 14 residues. In germline, CDR1 is SGDLS, CDR2 YYNGEE. CDR3: CASSATGGRNEQYF. The CDR3, as DNA: TGTGCCAGCAGCGCGACAGGGGGGAGGAACGAGCAGTACTTC.